This passage covers 20 T cell receptor beta chains from one sample sequenced in a study of blood T cell repertoires in COVID-19. TCRdb keeps only in-frame clones here, not all; method: immunoSEQ multiplex PCR. The repertoire holds about 310,000 clones, with around 85% as singletons. Material: PBMCs or T cells enriched from blood (not recorded which). These receptors came from a young man who had recovered from COVID-19.

J is TRBJ2-7 and V is TRBV25-1; 9 bases are a match to TRBD1. This CDR3 is built from 12 residues. Looked up from germline, CDR1 is MGHDK and CDR2 is SYGVNS. J was trimmed by 5 bases and V by 8 bases; bases with no gene match: 4. The CDR3 protein is CASGGTGHEQYF. In DNA, the CDR3 is TGTGCCAGCGGCGGGACAGGGCACGAGCAGTACTTC.

The chain employs TRBV4-1 and TRBJ1-5; TRBD1 matches at 8 bases. In germline, CDR1 is MGHRA, CDR2 YSYEKL. This CDR3 is built from 17 residues. The V and J ends lost 0 bases and 3 bases, in that order; junction bases with no gene match: 7. The CDR3 coding sequence is TGCGCCAGCAGCCAAGAGGGGGGACAGGCAGTCAATCAGCCCCAGCATTTT. Its protein is CASSQEGGQAVNQPQHF.

The rearrangement uses TRBV9 and TRBJ2-1, with 9 positions matching TRBD2. V was clipped by 3 bases and J by 9 bases; unmatched bases: 16. Per the germline V gene, CDR1 is SGDLS and CDR2 is YYNGEE. CDR3 length: 17 amino acids. As DNA, the CDR3 is TGTGCCAGCAGCGAACCTACCGGGCGGGGGGGCCTTAGTGAGCAGTTCTTC. Amino acids: CASSEPTGRGGLSEQFF.

The rearrangement uses TRBV18 and TRBJ1-5; D unresolved. The V and J ends lost 5 bases and 2 bases respectively, with 13 bases between them. Germline V gene lookup returns CDR1 KGHSH and CDR2 LQKENI. CDR3 length: 15 amino acids. The CDR3 spells CASSTREGGNQPQHF. The CDR3 region has the DNA TGTGCCAGCTCAACTCGTGAGGGTGGCAATCAGCCCCAGCATTTT.

V and J are TRBV4-1 and TRBJ1-2, with 7 bases lining up with TRBD1. The V and J ends lost 0 bases and 7 bases, in that order; junction bases with no gene match: 2. This CDR3 has 13 residues. In germline, CDR1 is MGHRA, CDR2 YSYEKL. The CDR3 sequence is CASSQEAGGGYTF. Written as DNA, the CDR3 is TGCGCCAGCAGCCAAGAGGCAGGGGGTGGCTACACCTTC.

The chain uses TRBV6-4 and TRBJ2-1, with 8 bases fitting TRBD1. The CDR3 is 16 residues long. J lost 6 bases, V lost 8 bases, and 15 bases had no gene match. The germline V gene encodes CDR1 MRHNA and CDR2 SNTAGT. Here the CDR3 DNA reads TGTGCCAGCTTAATATCTTATATGGACAGGGCCAATGAGCAGTTCTTC. This gives the protein CASLISYMDRANEQFF.

This chain joins TRBV30 and TRBJ1-2; D perhaps matches TRBD1 (5 bases). The CDR3 is 11 residues long. The V end was cut by 4 bases, the J end by 8 bases, with 11 bases between. From germline, CDR1 is GTSNPN and CDR2 SVGIG (reference sequence). The DNA for the CDR3 is TGTGCCTGGACAGGGTATAGGGGCTACACCTTC. It yields the protein CAWTGYRGYTF.

This clone appeared a single time. The chain employs TRBV7-9 and TRBJ2-3; D possibly corresponds to TRBD2 (6 bases). Germline lookup yields CDR1 SEHNR and CDR2 FQNEAQ (reference sequence). Trimming removed 2 bases from V and 4 bases from J, with 16 bases in between. CDR3 length equals 16 residues. DNA for the CDR3: TGTGCCAGCAGCTTACTGACTAGTTTTCGTCCAGATACGCAGTATTTT. This gives the protein CASSLLTSFRPDTQYF. The variable domain in full, completed from reference TRBV7-9 and TRBJ2-3, reads DTGVSQNPRHKITKRGQNVTFRCDPISEHNRLYWYRQTLGQGPEFLTYFQNEAQLEKSRLLSDRFSAERPKGSFSTLEIQRTEQGDSAMYLCASSLLTSFRPDTQYFGPGTRLTVL.

The rearrangement joins TRBV10-3 to TRBJ2-2, with a possible D match to TRBD1 (6 bases). There are 13 residues in the CDR3. Trimming took off 10 bases at V and 3 bases at J, with 12 bases between the two ends. Germline CDR1 and CDR2: ENHRY and SYGVKD. The CDR3 DNA sequence: TGTGCCACCGGGTACAGGGACACCGGGGAGCTGTTTTTT. Translating gives CATGYRDTGELFF.

The chain employs TRBV30 and TRBJ1-2, with D possibly TRBD1 on 6 matching bases. Per germline, CDR1 GTSNPN and CDR2 SVGIG (reference sequence). The V end was cut by 4 bases, the J end by 4 bases, with 10 bases between. The CDR3 length is 12 residues. This CDR3 reads CAWTQGTYGYTF. The CDR3 DNA reads as TGTGCCTGGACTCAGGGGACCTATGGCTACACCTTC.

The rearrangement links TRBV7-9 to TRBJ1-2; D unresolved. Germline V gene data show CDR1 as SEHNR and CDR2 as FQNEAQ (reference sequence). The CDR3 is 15 residues long. The V and J ends lost 1 base and 0 bases respectively, with 9 bases between them. The CDR3 reads CASSLERGANYGYTF. The CDR3 bases are TGTGCCAGCAGCTTAGAGCGGGGAGCTAACTATGGCTACACCTTC.

This rearrangement joins TRBV10-3 to TRBJ1-2, with a possible D match to TRBD1 (6 bases). V lost 7 bases and J 7 bases, leaving 13 bases between the germline ends. The CDR3 loop spans 12 amino acids. CDR1 is ENHRY and CDR2 is SYGVKD in the germline V gene. The CDR3: CAITQTGSGYTF. The CDR3 region has the DNA TGTGCCATCACCCAAACAGGGTCTGGCTACACCTTC.

The chain joins TRBV7-9 to TRBJ1-5; D is unclear. Trimming left V 6 bases short and J 7 bases short, with 13 bases between. This CDR3 is built from 13 residues. Germline V gives CDR1 SEHNR, CDR2 FQNEAQ (reference sequence). CDR3 region: CASSPNTGQPQHF. The DNA for the CDR3 is TGTGCCAGCAGTCCTAATACGGGGCAGCCCCAGCATTTT.

This chain uses TRBV6-1 with TRBJ1-2; TRBD1 is a possible D gene (5 bases). The CDR3 has 13 amino acids. Germline assignment: CDR1 MNHNS and CDR2 SASEGT. Trimming took 2 bases from V and 5 from J, leaving 9 bases between them. This CDR3 reads CASSEWAGYGYTF. The CDR3 DNA follows: TGTGCCAGCAGTGAATGGGCAGGGTATGGCTACACCTTC.

The rearrangement joins TRBV11-3 to TRBJ2-3; a weak D match, TRBD2 (5 bases). Germline-derived CDR1 and CDR2 are SGHNT and YENEEA. The CDR3 extends over 14 amino acids. Deletions cut 4 bases from V and 4 bases from J, with 12 bases between. The CDR3 is CASSSRGEADTQYF. CDR3 DNA sequence: TGTGCCAGCAGCTCCCGGGGAGAAGCAGATACGCAGTATTTT.

The V gene is TRBV5-8, the J gene TRBJ2-3, with D possibly TRBD1 on 5 matching bases. CDR3 length equals 15 residues. The germline gives CDR1 SGHTS, CDR2 YDEGEE. V lost 7 bases and J lost 4, with 19 bases in between. The CDR3: CASLTGAFRSDTQYF. The CDR3 region has the DNA TGTGCCAGCCTTACTGGGGCGTTCCGGTCAGATACGCAGTATTTT.

The chain joins TRBV5-4 to TRBJ1-2, with 8 bases matching TRBD1. The CDR3 is 15 residues long. The germline V gene encodes CDR1 SGHNT and CDR2 YYREEE (reference sequence). J was trimmed by 8 bases and V by 0 bases; bases with no gene match: 9. CDR3 bases: TGTGCCAGCAGCTTGGGTGACAGGGGATCGGGAGGCTACACCTTC. Amino acid sequence: CASSLGDRGSGGYTF.

The rearrangement links TRBV3-1 (or the pseudogene TRBV3-2) to TRBJ2-2, with a tentative D call TRBD2 (6 bases). CDR3 size: 17 residues. Germline assignment: CDR1 LGHDT and CDR2 YNNKEL (reference sequence). Trimming cost V 4 bases and J 4 bases, with 19 bases left between them. This chain's CDR3 is CASSRLGGGPTTGELFF. CDR3 nucleotide sequence: TGTGCCAGCAGCCGTCTCGGTGGAGGGCCGACCACCGGGGAGCTGTTTTTT.

The rearrangement links TRBV6-2 or TRBV6-3 to TRBJ1-1; 9 bases are a match to TRBD1. This CDR3 is built from 15 residues. CDR1 and CDR2 from the germline V gene are MNHEY and SVGEGT. With V trimmed by 6 bases and J by 3 bases, 8 bases remained unmatched. In DNA form, the CDR3 reads TGTGCCAGCAGCAGGGACAGGGATTACCACACTGAAGCTTTCTTT. It encodes CASSRDRDYHTEAFF.

The chain combines TRBV7-9 with TRBJ1-2; D unclear. Trimming left V 3 bases short and J 0 bases short, with 23 bases between. The CDR3 has 19 residues. CDR1 is SEHNR and CDR2 is FQNEAQ in the germline V gene (reference sequence). In DNA, the CDR3 is TGTGCCAGCAGCTTTACCATCCTCGCCAGTGCTACTACTAACTATGGCTACACCTTC. It encodes CASSFTILASATTNYGYTF.